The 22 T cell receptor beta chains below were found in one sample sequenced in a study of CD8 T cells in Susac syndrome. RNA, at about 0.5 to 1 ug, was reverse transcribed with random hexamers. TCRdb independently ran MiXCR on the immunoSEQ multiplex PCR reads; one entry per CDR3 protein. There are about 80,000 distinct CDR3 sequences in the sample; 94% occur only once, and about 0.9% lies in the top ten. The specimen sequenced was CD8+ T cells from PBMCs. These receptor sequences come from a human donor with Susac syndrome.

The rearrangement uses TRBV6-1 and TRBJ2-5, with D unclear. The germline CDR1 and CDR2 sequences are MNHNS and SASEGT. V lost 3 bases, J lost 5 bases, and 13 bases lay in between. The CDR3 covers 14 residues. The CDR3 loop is CASSEEEGWETQYF. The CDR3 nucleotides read TGTGCCAGCAGTGAGGAAGAAGGGTGGGAGACCCAGTACTTC.

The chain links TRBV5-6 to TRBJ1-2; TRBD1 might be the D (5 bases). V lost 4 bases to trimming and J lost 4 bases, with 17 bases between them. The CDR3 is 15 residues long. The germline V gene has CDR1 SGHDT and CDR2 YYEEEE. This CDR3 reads CASSPGAEVGYGYTF. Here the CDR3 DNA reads TGTGCCAGCAGCCCCGGGGCAGAGGTCGGCTATGGCTACACCTTC.

This chain's CDR3 is CASSSRTAEHF. CDR3 nucleotide sequence: TGTGCCAGCAGCTCCCGGACTGCGGAGCATTTT. V and J are TRBV6-2 or TRBV6-3 and TRBJ1-5; D is ambiguous. The V and J ends lost 6 bases and 14 bases respectively, with 14 bases between them. Germline lookup yields CDR1 MNHEY and CDR2 SVGEGT. This CDR3 contains 11 residues.

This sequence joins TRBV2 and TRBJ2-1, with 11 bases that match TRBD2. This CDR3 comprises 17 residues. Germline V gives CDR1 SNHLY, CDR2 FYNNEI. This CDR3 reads CAKSEAGTSGLYVEQFF. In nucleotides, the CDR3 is TGTGCTAAAAGTGAAGCTGGGACTAGCGGCCTTTACGTTGAGCAGTTCTTC.

CDR3 bases: TGTGCCAGTAGTATACCCAGGACCCCGGTTACTGAAGCTTTCTTT. Its translation is CASSIPRTPVTEAFF. This sequence joins TRBV19 and TRBJ1-1; D is ambiguous. Germline V gene data show CDR1 as LNHDA and CDR2 as SQIVND (reference sequence). V was trimmed by 2 bases and J by 5 bases, leaving 15 bases between them. CDR3 size: 15 residues.

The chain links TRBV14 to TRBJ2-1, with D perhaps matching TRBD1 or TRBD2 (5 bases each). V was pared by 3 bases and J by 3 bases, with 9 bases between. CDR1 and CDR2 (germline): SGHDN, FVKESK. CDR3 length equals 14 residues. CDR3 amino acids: CASSHGTYYNEQFF. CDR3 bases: TGTGCCAGCAGCCACGGGACCTACTACAATGAGCAGTTCTTC.

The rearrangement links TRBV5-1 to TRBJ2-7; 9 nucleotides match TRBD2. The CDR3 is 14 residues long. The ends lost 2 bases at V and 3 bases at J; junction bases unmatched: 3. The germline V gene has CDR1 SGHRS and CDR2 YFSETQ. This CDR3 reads CASSFSGGDYEQYF. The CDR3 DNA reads TGCGCCAGCAGCTTTAGCGGGGGTGACTACGAGCAGTACTTC.

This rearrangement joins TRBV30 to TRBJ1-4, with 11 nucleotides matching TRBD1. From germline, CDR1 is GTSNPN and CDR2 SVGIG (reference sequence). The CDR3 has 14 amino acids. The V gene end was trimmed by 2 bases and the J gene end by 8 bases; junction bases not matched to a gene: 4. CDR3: CAWSSGQGAEKLFF. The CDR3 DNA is TGTGCCTGGAGTTCCGGACAGGGGGCGGAAAAACTGTTTTTT. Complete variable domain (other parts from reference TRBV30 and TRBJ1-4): SQTIHQWPATLVQPVGSPLSLECTVEGTSNPNLYWYRQAAGRGLQLLFYSVGIGQISSEVPQNLSASRPQDRQFILSSKKLLLSDSGFYLCAWSSGQGAEKLFFGSGTQLSVL.

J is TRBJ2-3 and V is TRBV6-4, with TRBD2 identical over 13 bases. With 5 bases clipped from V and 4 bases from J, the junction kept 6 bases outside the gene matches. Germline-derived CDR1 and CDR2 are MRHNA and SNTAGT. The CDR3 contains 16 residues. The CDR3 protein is CASSPGGLAGSDTQYF. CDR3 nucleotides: TGTGCCAGCAGTCCAGGGGGACTAGCGGGGTCAGATACGCAGTATTTT.

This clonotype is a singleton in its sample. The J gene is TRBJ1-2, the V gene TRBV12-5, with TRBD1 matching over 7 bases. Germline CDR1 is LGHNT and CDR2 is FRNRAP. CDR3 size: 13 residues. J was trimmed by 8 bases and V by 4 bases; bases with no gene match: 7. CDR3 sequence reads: CASGSQGVSGYTF. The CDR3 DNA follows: TGTGCTAGTGGTTCCCAGGGGGTGAGCGGCTACACCTTC.

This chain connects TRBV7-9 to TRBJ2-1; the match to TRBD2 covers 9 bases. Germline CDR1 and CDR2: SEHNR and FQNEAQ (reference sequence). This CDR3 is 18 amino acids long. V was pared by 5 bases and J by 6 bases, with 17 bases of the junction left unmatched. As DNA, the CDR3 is TGTGCCAGCAGCCCATTAGCGGGGGCCTTGCTTAGTGGCAATGAGCAGTTCTTC. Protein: CASSPLAGALLSGNEQFF.

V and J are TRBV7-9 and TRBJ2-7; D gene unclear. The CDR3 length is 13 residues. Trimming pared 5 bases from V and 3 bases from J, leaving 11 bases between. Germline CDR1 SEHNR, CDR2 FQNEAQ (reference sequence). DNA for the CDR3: TGTGCCAGCAGCACTTATGGGGTCTACGAGCAGTACTTC. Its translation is CASSTYGVYEQYF.

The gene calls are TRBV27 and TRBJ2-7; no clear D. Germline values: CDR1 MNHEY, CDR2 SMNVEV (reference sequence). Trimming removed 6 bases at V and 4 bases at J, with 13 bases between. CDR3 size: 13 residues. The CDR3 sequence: CASSLDETYEQYF. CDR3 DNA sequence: TGTGCCAGCAGCCTTGACGAGACTTACGAGCAGTACTTC.

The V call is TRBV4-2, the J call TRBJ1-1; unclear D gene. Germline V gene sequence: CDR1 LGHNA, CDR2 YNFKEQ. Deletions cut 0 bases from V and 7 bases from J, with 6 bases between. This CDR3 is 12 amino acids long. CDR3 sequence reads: CASSQDLVEAFF. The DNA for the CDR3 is TGTGCCAGCAGCCAAGATCTCGTTGAAGCTTTCTTT.

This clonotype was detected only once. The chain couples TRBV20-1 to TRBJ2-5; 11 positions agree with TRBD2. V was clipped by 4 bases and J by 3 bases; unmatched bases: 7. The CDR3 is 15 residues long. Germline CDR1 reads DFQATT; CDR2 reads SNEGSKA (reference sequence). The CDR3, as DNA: TGCAGTGCTACTGAGAAGGGACTAGCGGAAGAGACCCAGTACTTC. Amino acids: CSATEKGLAEETQYF.

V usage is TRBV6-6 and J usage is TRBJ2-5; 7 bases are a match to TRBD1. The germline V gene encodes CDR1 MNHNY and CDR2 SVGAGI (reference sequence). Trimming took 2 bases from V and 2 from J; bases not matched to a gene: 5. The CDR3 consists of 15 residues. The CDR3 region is CASSYTETGQETQYF. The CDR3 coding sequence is TGTGCCAGCAGTTACACGGAGACAGGGCAAGAGACCCAGTACTTC.

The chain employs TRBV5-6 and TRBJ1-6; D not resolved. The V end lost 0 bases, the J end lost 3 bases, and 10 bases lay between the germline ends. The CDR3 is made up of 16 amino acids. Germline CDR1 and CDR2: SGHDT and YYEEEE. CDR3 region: CASSLAVEDYNSPLHF. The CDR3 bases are TGTGCCAGCAGCTTGGCCGTGGAGGACTATAATTCACCCCTCCACTTT.

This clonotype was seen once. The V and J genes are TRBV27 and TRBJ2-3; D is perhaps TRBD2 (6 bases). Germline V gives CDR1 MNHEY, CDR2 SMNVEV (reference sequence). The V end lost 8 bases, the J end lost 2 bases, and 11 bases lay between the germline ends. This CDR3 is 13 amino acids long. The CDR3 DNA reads TGTGCCAGCGGGGGACTCCCCACAGATACGCAGTATTTT. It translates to CASGGLPTDTQYF.

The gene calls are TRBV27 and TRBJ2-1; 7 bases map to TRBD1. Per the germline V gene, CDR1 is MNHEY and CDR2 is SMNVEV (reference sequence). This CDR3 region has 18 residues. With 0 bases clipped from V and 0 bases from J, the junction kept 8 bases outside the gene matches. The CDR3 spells CASSLSERGRSSYNEQFF. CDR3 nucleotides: TGTGCCAGCAGTTTATCGGAAAGGGGGCGGAGCTCCTACAATGAGCAGTTCTTC.

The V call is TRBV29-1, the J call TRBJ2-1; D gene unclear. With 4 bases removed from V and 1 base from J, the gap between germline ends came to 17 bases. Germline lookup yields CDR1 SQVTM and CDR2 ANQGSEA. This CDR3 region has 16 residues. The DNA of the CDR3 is TGCAGCGTTGGAGCTACGAGCACAATTTCCTACAATGAGCAGTTCTTC. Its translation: CSVGATSTISYNEQFF.

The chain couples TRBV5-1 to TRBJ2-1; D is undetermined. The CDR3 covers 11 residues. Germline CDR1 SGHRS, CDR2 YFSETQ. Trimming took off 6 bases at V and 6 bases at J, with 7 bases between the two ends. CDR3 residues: CASTRGNEQFF. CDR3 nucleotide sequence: TGCGCCAGCACAAGAGGCAATGAGCAGTTCTTC. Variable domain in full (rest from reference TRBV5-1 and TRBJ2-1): KAGVTQTPRYLIKTRGQQVTLSCSPISGHRSVSWYQQTPGQGLQFLFEYFSETQRNKGNFPGRFSGRQFSNSRSEMNVSTLELGDSALYLCASTRGNEQFFGPGTRLTVL.

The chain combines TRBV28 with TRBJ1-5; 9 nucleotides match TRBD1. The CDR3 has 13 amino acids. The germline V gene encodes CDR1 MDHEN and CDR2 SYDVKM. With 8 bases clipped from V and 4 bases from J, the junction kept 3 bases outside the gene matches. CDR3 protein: CASEGQGNQPQHF. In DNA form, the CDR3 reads TGTGCCAGCGAGGGACAGGGTAATCAGCCCCAGCATTTT.